A selection of T cell receptor beta chains follows, all from one sample in a study of T cell changes during pregnancy in multiple sclerosis. TCRdb's table, derived via immunoSEQ multiplex PCR, lists solely in-frame clones and lacks some. The top ten clones hold more than 0.65% of a sample with fewer than 110,000 clones, around 90% of them seen once. This specimen consisted of peripheral blood, obtained in the third trimester of pregnancy. The receptors derive from a female donor in good health, enrolled as a control in a pregnancy study. Each CDR3 is given with its conserved first and last residue. A D gene is named only where the DNA matches it firmly. A clone size is listed for some rows: how often the clone was seen (once, few, many), or a class if it is expanded.

D,V,J,size,DNA,CDR3
-,TRBV5-4,TRBJ2-5,-,TGTGCCAGCAGCTTAGAGGAGACCCAGTACTTC,CASSLEETQYF
TRBD1,TRBV6-5,TRBJ1-1,-,TGTGCCAGCAGCCTTCAGGGGGCGGGCACTGAAGCTTTCTTT,CASSLQGAGTEAFF
TRBD1,TRBV5-6,TRBJ1-1,-,TGTGCCAGCAGCTTTGACAGGGGTCGTTTTGCTGAAGCTTTCTTT,CASSFDRGRFAEAFF
TRBD1,TRBV7-9,TRBJ1-5,-,TGTGCCAGCAGCGCGGGACAGGGGGTGTATCAGCCCCAGCATTTT,CASSAGQGVYQPQHF
TRBD2,TRBV6-6,TRBJ2-3,-,TGTGCCAGCAGTTACTCGCCTAGCGGTCCAGATACGCAGTATTTT,CASSYSPSGPDTQYF
-,TRBV12-5,TRBJ1-1,-,TGTGCTAGTGGTTTGGTAAGGGGGAGTCTGGCCGAGAATACTGAAGCTTTCTTT,CASGLVRGSLAENTEAFF
-,TRBV6-5,TRBJ1-1,-,TGTGCCAGCAGTTACAGGGGGGGGGTCACTGAAGCTTTCTTT,CASSYRGGVTEAFF
TRBD2,TRBV4-2,TRBJ2-3,-,TGTGCCAGCAGCCCGGGGGGGGTGACAGATACGCAGTATTTT,CASSPGGVTDTQYF
-,TRBV9,TRBJ1-4,-,TGTGCCAGCAGCGTTGAACCAGGGTCGGATAATGAAAAACTGTTTTTT,CASSVEPGSDNEKLFF
-,TRBV29-1,TRBJ1-3,-,TGCAGCGTTGGGATAGGGAGGACTGGAAACACCATATATTTT,CSVGIGRTGNTIYF
-,TRBV20-1,TRBJ2-1,-,TGCAGTGCTATTTCGTATGGCGAGCAGTTCTTC,CSAISYGEQFF
TRBD2,TRBV30,TRBJ2-2,once,TGTGCCTGGAGTGTCCGGGGGGAAAGCGGGGAGCTGTTTTTT,CAWSVRGESGELFF
-,TRBV9,TRBJ2-5,-,TGTGCCAGCAGCGAAGTGGGGAGGGGGCAAGAGACCCAGTACTTC,CASSEVGRGQETQYF
-,TRBV5-6,TRBJ1-6,-,TGTGCCAGCAGCTCGGACAGCGGACTTGGTAATTCACCCCTCCACTTT,CASSSDSGLGNSPLHF
TRBD1,TRBV7-2,TRBJ1-4,-,TGTGCCAGCAGCTTAGTAGGACAGGGAGGACAAGAAAAACTGTTTTTT,CASSLVGQGGQEKLFF
TRBD2,TRBV9,TRBJ2-1,-,TGTGCCAGCAGCGTAGCTAAACTAGCGGGGGGAGGTGAGCAGTTCTTC,CASSVAKLAGGGEQFF
TRBD1,TRBV30,TRBJ1-1,-,TGTGCCTGGAGACCCGGGACAGGGGGGAAGAACACTGAAGCTTTCTTT,CAWRPGTGGKNTEAFF
TRBD2,TRBV7-2,TRBJ2-2,once,TGTGCCAGCAGCTCGTTAATAGCGGGGGCGACCGGGGAGCTGTTTTTT,CASSSLIAGATGELFF
-,TRBV19,TRBJ1-5,-,TGTGCCAGTAAAGGGAGGGTTGGACAGCCCCAGCATTTT,CASKGRVGQPQHF
-,TRBV11-3,TRBJ1-1,-,TGTGCCAGCAGCTTAGATACGAGGCGTGAAGCTTTCTTT,CASSLDTRREAFF
TRBD1,TRBV7-2,TRBJ1-2,-,TGTGCCAGCAGCTTGGGGACAGGCGGGGACTATGGCTACACCTTC,CASSLGTGGDYGYTF
-,TRBV12-2,TRBJ1-1,-,TGTGCAAGTCGCTTAGGAGGGTTGAACACTGAAGCTTTCTTT,CASRLGGLNTEAFF
-,TRBV4-1,TRBJ2-5,-,TGCGCCAGCAGCCAAGATCGGGACTTAGTTCAGGGGACCCAGTACTTC,CASSQDRDLVQGTQYF
TRBD1,TRBV19,TRBJ1-1,-,TGTGCCAGTAGTGCCAGGACAGGGGAGGGGACTGAAGCTTTCTTT,CASSARTGEGTEAFF
-,TRBV27,TRBJ2-7,once,TGTGCCAGCAGTTTATCGGAGACCTACGAGCAGTACTTC,CASSLSETYEQYF
-,TRBV18,TRBJ1-2,-,TGTGCCAGCTCACCAGGTACGGGAATAAGCTATGGCTACACCTTC,CASSPGTGISYGYTF
-,TRBV18,TRBJ1-1,-,TGTGCCAGCTCACCACGGGGGGGTACTGAAGCTTTCTTT,CASSPRGGTEAFF